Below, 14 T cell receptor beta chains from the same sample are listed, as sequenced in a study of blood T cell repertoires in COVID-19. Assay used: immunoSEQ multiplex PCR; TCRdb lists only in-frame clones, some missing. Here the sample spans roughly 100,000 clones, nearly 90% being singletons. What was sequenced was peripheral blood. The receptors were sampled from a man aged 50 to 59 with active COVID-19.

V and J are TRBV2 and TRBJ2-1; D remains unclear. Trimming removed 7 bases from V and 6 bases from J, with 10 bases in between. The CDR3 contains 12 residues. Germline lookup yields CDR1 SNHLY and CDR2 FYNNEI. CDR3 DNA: TGTGCCAGCACGGCGGCTGGCAATGAGCAGTTCTTC. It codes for CASTAAGNEQFF. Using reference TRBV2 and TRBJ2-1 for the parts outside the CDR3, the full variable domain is EPEVTQTPSHQVTQMGQEVILRCVPISNHLYFYWYRQILGQKVEFLVSFYNNEISEKSEIFDDQFSVERPDGSNFTLKIRSTKLEDSAMYFCASTAAGNEQFFGPGTRLTVL.

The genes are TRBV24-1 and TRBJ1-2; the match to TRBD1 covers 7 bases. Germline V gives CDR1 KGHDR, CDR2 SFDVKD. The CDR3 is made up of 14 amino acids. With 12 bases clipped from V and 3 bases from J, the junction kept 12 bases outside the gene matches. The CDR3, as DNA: TGTGCCCCTACCCCACCAGGGGGACACTATGGCTACACCTTC. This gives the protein CAPTPPGGHYGYTF.

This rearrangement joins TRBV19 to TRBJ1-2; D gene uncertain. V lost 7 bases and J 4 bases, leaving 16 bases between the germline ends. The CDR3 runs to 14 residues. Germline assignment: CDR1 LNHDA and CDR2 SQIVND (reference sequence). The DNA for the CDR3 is TGTGCCAGTAAAGAAATGGAGGTGGGCTATGGCTACACCTTC. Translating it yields CASKEMEVGYGYTF.

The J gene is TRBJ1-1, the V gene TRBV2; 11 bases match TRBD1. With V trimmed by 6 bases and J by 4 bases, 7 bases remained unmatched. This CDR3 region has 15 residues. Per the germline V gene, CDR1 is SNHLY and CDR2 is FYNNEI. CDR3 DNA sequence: TGTGCCAGCAGGGTTACCGGGACAGGGGGCACTGAAGCTTTCTTT. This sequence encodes CASRVTGTGGTEAFF.

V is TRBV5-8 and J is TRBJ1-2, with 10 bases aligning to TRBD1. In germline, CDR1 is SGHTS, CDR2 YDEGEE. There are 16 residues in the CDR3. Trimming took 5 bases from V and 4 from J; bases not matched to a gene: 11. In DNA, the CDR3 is TGTGCCAGCAGAAAGGAGGGGACAGGGGTGACCTATGGCTACACCTTC. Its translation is CASRKEGTGVTYGYTF.

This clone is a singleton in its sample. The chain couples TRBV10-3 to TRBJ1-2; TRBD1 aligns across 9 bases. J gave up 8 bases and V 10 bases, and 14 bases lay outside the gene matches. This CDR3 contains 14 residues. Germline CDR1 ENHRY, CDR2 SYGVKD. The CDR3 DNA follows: TGTGCCACCAGGGCCACGACAGGGGGTGAAGGCTACACCTTC. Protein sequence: CATRATTGGEGYTF.

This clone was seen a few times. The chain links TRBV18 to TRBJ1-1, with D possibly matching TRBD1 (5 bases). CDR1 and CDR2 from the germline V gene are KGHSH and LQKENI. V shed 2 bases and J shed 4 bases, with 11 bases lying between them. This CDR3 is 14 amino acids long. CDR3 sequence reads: CASSPKRGSTEAFF. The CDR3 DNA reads TGTGCCAGCTCACCAAAACGGGGGAGCACTGAAGCTTTCTTT.

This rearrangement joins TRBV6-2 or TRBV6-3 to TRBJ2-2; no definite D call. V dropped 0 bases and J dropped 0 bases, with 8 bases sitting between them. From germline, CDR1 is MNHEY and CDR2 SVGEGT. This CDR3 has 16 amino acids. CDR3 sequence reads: CASSYSPSSNTGELFF. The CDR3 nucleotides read TGTGCCAGCAGTTACTCTCCGTCGTCGAACACCGGGGAGCTGTTTTTT.

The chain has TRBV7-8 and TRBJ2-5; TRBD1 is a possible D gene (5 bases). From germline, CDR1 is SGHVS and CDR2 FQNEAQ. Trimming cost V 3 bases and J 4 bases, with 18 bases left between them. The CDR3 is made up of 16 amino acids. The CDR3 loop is CASSLVPKGALETQYF. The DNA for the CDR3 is TGTGCCAGCAGCTTGGTCCCCAAAGGGGCTCTAGAGACCCAGTACTTC.

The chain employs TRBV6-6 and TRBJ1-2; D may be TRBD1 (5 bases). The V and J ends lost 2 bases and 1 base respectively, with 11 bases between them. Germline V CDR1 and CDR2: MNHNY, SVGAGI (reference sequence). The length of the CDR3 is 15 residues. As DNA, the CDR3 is TGTGCCAGCAGTTACGTTTCAGGGATTAACTATGGCTACACCTTC. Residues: CASSYVSGINYGYTF.

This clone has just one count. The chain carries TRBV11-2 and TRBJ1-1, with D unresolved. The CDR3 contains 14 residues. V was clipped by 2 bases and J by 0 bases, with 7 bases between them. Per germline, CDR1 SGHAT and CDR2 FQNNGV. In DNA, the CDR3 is TGTGCCAGCAGCTTATCCAGAATGAACACTGAAGCTTTCTTT. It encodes CASSLSRMNTEAFF.

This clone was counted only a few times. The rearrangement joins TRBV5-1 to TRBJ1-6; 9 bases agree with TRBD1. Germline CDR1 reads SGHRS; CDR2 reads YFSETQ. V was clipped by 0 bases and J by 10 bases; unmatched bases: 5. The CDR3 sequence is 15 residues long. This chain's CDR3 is CASSLDGTGFSPLHF. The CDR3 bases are TGCGCCAGCAGCTTGGATGGGACAGGGTTCTCACCCCTCCACTTT.

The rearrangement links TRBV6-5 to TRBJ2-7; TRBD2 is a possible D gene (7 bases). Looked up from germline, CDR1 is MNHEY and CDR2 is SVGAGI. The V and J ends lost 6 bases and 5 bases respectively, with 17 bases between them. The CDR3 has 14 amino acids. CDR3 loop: CASSLLLGGHEQYF. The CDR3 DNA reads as TGTGCCAGCAGCCTACTTCTGGGGGGGCACGAGCAGTACTTC.

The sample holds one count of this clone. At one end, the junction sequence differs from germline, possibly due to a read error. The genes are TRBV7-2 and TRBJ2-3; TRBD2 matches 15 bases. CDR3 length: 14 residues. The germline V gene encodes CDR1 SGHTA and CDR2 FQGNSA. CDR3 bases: TGTGCCAGCAGGCCCACCGGGACTAGCGGGGGGCACAGTTTT. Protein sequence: CASRPTGTSGGHSF.